This TCR beta chain originates from a study of patients and donors after allogeneic stem cell transplantation. TCRdb used MiXCR to reprocess the RT-PCR reads, holding one entry per CDR3 protein. This table holds roughly 880,000 distinct CDR3 sequences, over 15% found once. With 3 bases removed from V and 4 bases from J, the gap between germline ends came to 15 bases. The CDR3 consists of 15 residues. Germline V CDR1 and CDR2: SGHVS, FQNEAQ. Sequenced sample: blood, either unsorted or a sorted T cell fraction (not recorded which). The sequence was collected from a human donor who was either an allogeneic HSCT recipient or a stem cell or donor lymphocyte infusion donor (not recorded which). It is not recorded whose cells these are; they may come from a transplant donor. The gene calls are TRBV7-8 and TRBJ1-2; D is undetermined. The CDR3 sequence is CASSFRRLDPYGYTF. The CDR3 DNA reads TGTGCCAGCAGCTTCCGTCGCCTAGACCCCTATGGCTACACCTTC. Drawing the rest from reference TRBV7-8 and TRBJ1-2, the complete variable domain is GAGVSQSPRYKVAKRGQDVALRCDPISGHVSLFWYQQALGQGPEFLTYFQNEAQLDKSGLPSDRFFAERPEGSVSTLKIQRTQQEDSAVYLCASSFRRLDPYGYTFGSGTRLTVV.